These T cell receptor beta chains were read from a single sample in a study of identical twins. TCRdb independently ran MiXCR on the 5' RACE reads; one entry per CDR3 protein. This sample carries about 890,000 distinct CDR3 sequences, over 9% of them seen once, and the ten largest clones take around 1.5%. Another study also made use of these data, one on yellow fever vaccine responses in identical twins.

The sample comprised PBMCs. The receptors shown here come from a woman aged 18-29 years in good health. Each CDR3 is given with its conserved first and last residue. Each record gives: CDR3 protein, CDR3 DNA, clone size, J gene, V gene, D gene. The D gene is left open where the match is weak. Clone size is given for some rows only: seen once, a few or many times, or a class if the clone is expanded.

cdr3_aa: CASSLAALADPYNEQFF; cdr3_nt: TGTGCCAGCAGCTTAGCTGCACTAGCTGACCCCTACAATGAGCAGTTCTTC; clone_size: -; j_call: TRBJ2-1; v_call: TRBV11-3; d_call: -
cdr3_aa: CSARFGGFGTHSPLHF; cdr3_nt: TGCAGTGCTAGGTTTGGGGGATTCGGAACTCATTCACCCCTCCACTTT; clone_size: many; j_call: TRBJ1-6; v_call: TRBV20-1; d_call: -
cdr3_aa: CASSERQVVDEQFF; cdr3_nt: TGTGCCAGCAGCGAGCGGCAAGTAGTCGATGAGCAGTTCTTC; clone_size: few; j_call: TRBJ2-1; v_call: TRBV14; d_call: -
cdr3_aa: CASGLPRTSGRGMYTQYF; cdr3_nt: TGTGCTAGTGGTTTGCCCCGGACTAGCGGTCGGGGTATGTATACGCAGTATTTT; clone_size: few; j_call: TRBJ2-3; v_call: TRBV12-5; d_call: TRBD2
cdr3_aa: CSASPRPPGSLHEQYF; cdr3_nt: TGCAGTGCTAGTCCTCGACCGCCGGGATCTCTCCACGAGCAGTACTTC; clone_size: -; j_call: TRBJ2-7; v_call: TRBV20-1; d_call: -
cdr3_aa: CASQSGMDEQYF; cdr3_nt: TGTGCCAGCCAAAGCGGGATGGACGAGCAGTACTTC; clone_size: -; j_call: TRBJ2-7; v_call: TRBV6-5; d_call: TRBD2
cdr3_aa: CASSLGTSGMSGELFF; cdr3_nt: TGTGCCAGCAGCTTAGGAACTAGCGGGATGTCCGGGGAGCTGTTTTTT; clone_size: -; j_call: TRBJ2-2; v_call: TRBV7-3; d_call: TRBD2
cdr3_aa: CASSSQGSETQYF; cdr3_nt: TGCGCCAGCAGCTCACAGGGGTCAGAGACCCAGTACTTC; clone_size: -; j_call: TRBJ2-5; v_call: TRBV5-1; d_call: TRBD1
cdr3_aa: CASPGYEQFF; cdr3_nt: TGTGCCAGCCCTGGCTATGAGCAGTTCTTC; clone_size: few; j_call: TRBJ2-1; v_call: TRBV2; d_call: -
cdr3_aa: CSASRRANEKLFF; cdr3_nt: TGCAGTGCTAGTAGGAGGGCTAATGAAAAACTGTTTTTT; clone_size: many; j_call: TRBJ1-4; v_call: TRBV20-1; d_call: -
cdr3_aa: CSATRLPNTGELFF; cdr3_nt: TGCAGTGCTACCCGACTACCGAACACCGGGGAGCTGTTTTTT; clone_size: few; j_call: TRBJ2-2; v_call: TRBV20-1; d_call: -
cdr3_aa: CASSQDGETGGNNEQFF; cdr3_nt: TGCGCCAGCAGCCAAGATGGTGAGACAGGAGGAAACAATGAGCAGTTCTTC; clone_size: -; j_call: TRBJ2-1; v_call: TRBV4-1; d_call: -
cdr3_aa: CSAMVGVRLNEKLFF; cdr3_nt: TGCAGCGCCATGGTCGGGGTCAGGTTAAATGAAAAACTGTTTTTT; clone_size: few; j_call: TRBJ1-4; v_call: TRBV29-1; d_call: -
cdr3_aa: CASSAGQKEKLFF; cdr3_nt: TGCGCCAGCAGCGCGGGACAGAAAGAAAAACTGTTTTTT; clone_size: many; j_call: TRBJ1-4; v_call: TRBV5-1; d_call: TRBD1
cdr3_aa: CASSTTGVENIQYF; cdr3_nt: TGTGCCAGCAGTACGACAGGGGTGGAAAACATTCAGTACTTC; clone_size: many; j_call: TRBJ2-4; v_call: TRBV12-3/TRBV12-4; d_call: TRBD1
cdr3_aa: CASSLAGLSSPLHF; cdr3_nt: TGTGCCAGCAGTTTGGCAGGGCTGAGCTCACCCCTCCACTTT; clone_size: few; j_call: TRBJ1-6; v_call: TRBV12-3/TRBV12-4; d_call: -
cdr3_aa: CASSLVPLVETQYF; cdr3_nt: TGTGCCAGCAGCTTAGTTCCCCTCGTGGAGACCCAGTACTTC; clone_size: few; j_call: TRBJ2-5; v_call: TRBV7-2; d_call: -
cdr3_aa: CASSPRLADHTGELFF; cdr3_nt: TGTGCCAGCAGTCCACGACTAGCGGACCACACCGGGGAGCTGTTTTTT; clone_size: once; j_call: TRBJ2-2; v_call: TRBV12-3/TRBV12-4; d_call: TRBD2
cdr3_aa: CPSSRDYSYEQYF; cdr3_nt: TGTCCCAGCAGCAGGGACTACTCCTACGAGCAGTACTTC; clone_size: few; j_call: TRBJ2-7; v_call: TRBV12-3/TRBV12-4; d_call: TRBD2
cdr3_aa: CASSEQGPPRDGANVLTF; cdr3_nt: TGTGCCAGCAGCGAACAGGGACCTCCAAGGGATGGGGCCAACGTCCTGACTTTC; clone_size: -; j_call: TRBJ2-6; v_call: TRBV9; d_call: -
cdr3_aa: CASSRAFRTEAFF; cdr3_nt: TGTGCCAGCAGCAGAGCTTTTAGGACTGAAGCTTTCTTT; clone_size: -; j_call: TRBJ1-1; v_call: TRBV6-1; d_call: -
cdr3_aa: CASSPIAGGPLYEQYF; cdr3_nt: TGTGCCAGCAGCCCCATAGCGGGAGGGCCCCTCTACGAGCAGTACTTC; clone_size: many; j_call: TRBJ2-7; v_call: TRBV6-1; d_call: TRBD2
cdr3_aa: CASSLARAGTANTGELFF; cdr3_nt: TGTGCCAGCAGCTTAGCCCGGGCCGGGACAGCGAACACCGGGGAGCTGTTTTTT; clone_size: few; j_call: TRBJ2-2; v_call: TRBV7-8; d_call: TRBD1
cdr3_aa: CSVVEGTGHTDTQYF; cdr3_nt: TGCAGCGTTGTGGAAGGGACAGGGCACACAGATACGCAGTATTTT; clone_size: few; j_call: TRBJ2-3; v_call: TRBV29-1; d_call: TRBD1
cdr3_aa: CASSSPGPRAYNEQFF; cdr3_nt: TGTGCCAGCAGCTCTCCGGGGCCCAGGGCGTACAATGAGCAGTTCTTC; clone_size: -; j_call: TRBJ2-1; v_call: TRBV6-1; d_call: -
cdr3_aa: CASSLGDPRYGYTF; cdr3_nt: TGCGCCAGCAGCTTAGGGGACCCTAGGTATGGCTACACCTTC; clone_size: -; j_call: TRBJ1-2; v_call: TRBV5-1; d_call: -
cdr3_aa: CASTQSGGKNTQYF; cdr3_nt: TGTGCCAGCACCCAAAGCGGGGGGAAGAATACGCAGTATTTT; clone_size: many; j_call: TRBJ2-3; v_call: TRBV12-3/TRBV12-4; d_call: TRBD2
cdr3_aa: CASSLDQTSADTQYF; cdr3_nt: TGTGCCAGCAGTTTAGACCAAACTAGCGCCGATACGCAGTATTTT; clone_size: few; j_call: TRBJ2-3; v_call: TRBV12-3/TRBV12-4; d_call: TRBD2
cdr3_aa: CASGPSGFGELFF; cdr3_nt: TGTGCCAGCGGCCCTAGCGGATTCGGGGAGCTGTTTTTT; clone_size: -; j_call: TRBJ2-2; v_call: TRBV6-1; d_call: TRBD2
cdr3_aa: CSVPGQGARTGELFF; cdr3_nt: TGCAGCGTGCCCGGACAGGGGGCGAGAACCGGGGAGCTGTTTTTT; clone_size: many; j_call: TRBJ2-2; v_call: TRBV29-1; d_call: TRBD1
cdr3_aa: CASRPLAGEETQYF; cdr3_nt: TGTGCCAGCAGACCACTAGCGGGAGAAGAGACCCAGTACTTC; clone_size: few; j_call: TRBJ2-5; v_call: TRBV28; d_call: TRBD2
cdr3_aa: CASSLGGSLLRDTQYF; cdr3_nt: TGTGCCAGCAGCTTAGGCGGGAGTCTCCTCAGGGATACGCAGTATTTT; clone_size: few; j_call: TRBJ2-3; v_call: TRBV7-3; d_call: TRBD2
cdr3_aa: CATGGVGPYNEQFF; cdr3_nt: TGTGCCACCGGCGGAGTGGGGCCCTACAATGAGCAGTTCTTC; clone_size: few; j_call: TRBJ2-1; v_call: TRBV15; d_call: -
cdr3_aa: CASLGRRNTGELFF; cdr3_nt: TGTGCCAGCTTGGGGCGGAGGAACACCGGGGAGCTGTTTTTT; clone_size: few; j_call: TRBJ2-2; v_call: TRBV6-1; d_call: -
cdr3_aa: CSVRGQGSYGYTF; cdr3_nt: TGCAGTGTGAGGGGGCAGGGGAGCTATGGCTACACCTTC; clone_size: few; j_call: TRBJ1-2; v_call: TRBV20-1; d_call: TRBD1
cdr3_aa: CASTLGLAGVNEQFF; cdr3_nt: TGTGCCAGCACCTTGGGTCTAGCGGGAGTCAATGAGCAGTTCTTC; clone_size: -; j_call: TRBJ2-1; v_call: TRBV6-1; d_call: TRBD2
cdr3_aa: CASSYVERGPSYNEQFF; cdr3_nt: TGTGCCAGCAGTTATGTCGAGCGGGGGCCTTCCTACAATGAGCAGTTCTTC; clone_size: few; j_call: TRBJ2-1; v_call: TRBV6-2/TRBV6-3; d_call: TRBD2
cdr3_aa: CSVVLHGKANEQFF; cdr3_nt: TGCAGCGTGGTCCTCCATGGGAAGGCCAATGAGCAGTTCTTC; clone_size: many; j_call: TRBJ2-1; v_call: TRBV29-1; d_call: -
cdr3_aa: CASSSSLGYNEQFF; cdr3_nt: TGTGCCAGCAGTTCTAGTTTGGGTTACAATGAGCAGTTCTTC; clone_size: -; j_call: TRBJ2-1; v_call: TRBV11-2; d_call: -
cdr3_aa: CASSLSFSGTSTDTQYF; cdr3_nt: TGTGCCAGCAGCTTATCCTTTAGCGGGACTAGCACAGATACGCAGTATTTT; clone_size: many; j_call: TRBJ2-3; v_call: TRBV7-9; d_call: TRBD2
cdr3_aa: CASSLALRGYGYTF; cdr3_nt: TGTGCCAGCAGCTTGGCCTTGCGGGGGTATGGCTACACCTTC; clone_size: -; j_call: TRBJ1-2; v_call: TRBV5-6; d_call: -
cdr3_aa: CASSPRTSRADTQYF; cdr3_nt: TGTGCCAGCAGCCCCCGGACTAGCAGGGCAGATACGCAGTATTTT; clone_size: few; j_call: TRBJ2-3; v_call: TRBV11-1; d_call: TRBD2
cdr3_aa: CASSQEGATSRHYGYTF; cdr3_nt: TGTGCCAGCAGCCAAGAAGGAGCAACGAGCCGCCACTATGGCTACACCTTC; clone_size: -; j_call: TRBJ1-2; v_call: TRBV3-1; d_call: -
cdr3_aa: CASSQVAGVADTQYF; cdr3_nt: TGCGCCAGCAGCCAAGTAGCGGGAGTGGCAGATACGCAGTATTTT; clone_size: many; j_call: TRBJ2-3; v_call: TRBV4-1; d_call: TRBD2
cdr3_aa: CASSWKGQDYEQYF; cdr3_nt: TGCGCCAGCAGCTGGAAGGGACAGGATTACGAGCAGTACTTC; clone_size: -; j_call: TRBJ2-7; v_call: TRBV5-1; d_call: TRBD1
cdr3_aa: CAISRGLVNTGELFF; cdr3_nt: TGTGCCATCAGTAGGGGACTAGTGAACACCGGGGAGCTGTTTTTT; clone_size: many; j_call: TRBJ2-2; v_call: TRBV10-3; d_call: TRBD2
cdr3_aa: CASSYQGEENEQFF; cdr3_nt: TGTGCCAGCAGTTATCAGGGGGAAGAAAATGAGCAGTTCTTC; clone_size: few; j_call: TRBJ2-1; v_call: TRBV6-5; d_call: TRBD1
cdr3_aa: CASSPRTSGYSYEQYF; cdr3_nt: TGTGCCAGCAGCCCCAGGACTAGCGGGTACTCCTACGAGCAGTACTTC; clone_size: many; j_call: TRBJ2-7; v_call: TRBV9; d_call: TRBD2
cdr3_aa: CASSLGGSQAKNIQYF; cdr3_nt: TGTGCCAGCAGTTTGGGGGGGAGCCAGGCCAAAAACATTCAGTACTTC; clone_size: -; j_call: TRBJ2-4; v_call: TRBV28; d_call: TRBD2
cdr3_aa: CASSQVGAPSSYEQYF; cdr3_nt: TGCGCCAGCAGCCAAGTAGGCGCACCGAGCTCCTACGAGCAGTACTTC; clone_size: -; j_call: TRBJ2-7; v_call: TRBV4-1; d_call: -
cdr3_aa: CSVNSGSHYNEQFF; cdr3_nt: TGCAGCGTCAATAGCGGGAGCCACTACAATGAGCAGTTCTTC; clone_size: -; j_call: TRBJ2-1; v_call: TRBV29-1; d_call: TRBD2
cdr3_aa: CASSPTGQGETQYF; cdr3_nt: TGTGCCAGCAGTCCGACAGGGCAGGGAGAGACCCAGTACTTC; clone_size: -; j_call: TRBJ2-5; v_call: TRBV27; d_call: TRBD1
cdr3_aa: CASSPGGDNTGELFF; cdr3_nt: TGTGCCAGCAGTCCAGGGGGGGATAACACCGGGGAGCTGTTTTTT; clone_size: few; j_call: TRBJ2-2; v_call: TRBV6-4; d_call: -
cdr3_aa: CASSAHGDQPQHF; cdr3_nt: TGTGCCAGCTCAGCCCATGGCGATCAGCCCCAGCATTTT; clone_size: few; j_call: TRBJ1-5; v_call: TRBV18; d_call: -